The present entry profiles one TCR beta chain with its context. This clone was detected a few times. The target of this receptor is not known. There are no base qualities to consult, and no much larger clone falls within one base. Trimming takes 7 bases from V and 11 bases from J, and the germline ends sit 14 bases apart. The CDR3 sequence holds 11 residues, the cysteine and phenylalanine included. This entry keeps only the CDR3 DNA: 33 bases, framed from base 1. Taken from the germline V gene, the CDR1 and CDR2 loops are SQVTM and ANQGSEA. Using the deep immunoSEQ assay, multiplex PCR amplified TCR CDR3 regions from genomic DNA. For each cell subset, the extracted genomic DNA was distributed evenly across all wells of several immunoSEQ 96-well plates, and each plate served as one replicate. For sorted subsets, approximately 200 ng of genomic DNA, equivalent to 25,000 to 35,000 T cell genomes, went into each replicate PCR. Purified libraries were quantified with a Qubit 3.0 fluorometer, sized on a Bioanalyzer 2100, and re-quantified with the KAPA Library Quantification kit. Every immunoSEQ 96-well plate was sequenced on a separate single-read 150-cycle Illumina NextSeq 550 flow cell. Concerning the study's data processing: Because the immunoSEQ output held only junctional sequences and lacked quality scores, the filtering could not match the filtering applied to full-length reads. To assign V/J genes and CDR3, sequences were annotated against IMGT germline references using PyIR, a Python wrapper for IgBLAST v1.9. Reads with weak V/J assignments (E-value above 1e-6), missing CDR3, stop codons, out-of-frame junctions, or ambiguous translated residues were removed. A V3J clonotype was defined by an identical inferred V gene, J gene, and CDR3 amino acid sequence. The percentage overlap between two repertoires was calculated by dividing the number of shared unique clonotypes by the size of the smaller repertoire. RTK rarefaction, the Chao1 estimator, and Recon v2.1 estimates of unobserved clonotypes were used to assess repertoire richness. OLGA was used to compute generation probabilities for all TCRbeta clonotypes that the gDNA method yielded from a handful of donors. TCRdb took this table from immuneACCESS and kept in-frame rearrangements with V and J called. Such tables lack part of the clones; where checked against another copy, unresolved V genes explain under half of the gap, and the rest is unexplained. For V, J and clone size, that table is used; D and trimming come from the DNA. The sample table holds about 2.4 million clones, of which 93% were seen once. The biggest ten clones account for around 0.37% of the sample.

Donors were healthy HIV-negative adults with no recently reported acute infections or vaccinations. Every donor was a Caucasian adult living in Nashville, Tennessee, USA. Magnetic negative selection was used to enrich CD4+ T cells, after which naive cells were positively selected on CD45RA and the negative fraction became the memory subset. After blood collection by leukapheresis, PBMCs were isolated using Ficoll-Histopaque density gradient centrifugation and then cryopreserved in the vapor phase of liquid nitrogen. Purity and quantity of every magnetically sorted T cell population were checked by analytical flow cytometry. Genomic DNA was isolated from every sorted fraction and measured by UV absorbance on a Nanodrop 2000c. The data originate from a study of shared clonotypes between healthy human individuals (dated by TCRdb to between 2020 and 2021). For the wider study: A few men and two women, aged 18 to 49 years, made up the cohort. Per donor, three plates each were used for CD4 naive and CD4 memory, two for CD8 naive, and one for CD8 memory. To estimate repertoire size and how much clonotypes are shared between individuals, the study performed deep sequencing of blood TCR repertoires from a few healthy adults. Libraries were prepared and TCR repertoires were sequenced by different laboratories using diverse techniques, in order to increase sequencing depth and limit assay-specific biases. Leukapheresis yielded between about 0.9 and 9.5 billion PBMCs per donor.

General findings and caveats noted by the study authors: Compared with non-shared clonotypes, clonotypes shared by all four sorted-subset donors had higher generation probabilities. Pairwise subsampling indicated that sequencing depth was expected to affect the degree of clonotype sharing among donors. Even with the large sequencing depth, rarefaction of the sorted-subset datasets indicated that sequencing was incomplete. Sampling was restricted to blood, and TCR repertoires in tissue are likely to differ from TCR repertoires in blood. Naive subsets generally had larger estimated clonotype richness than memory subsets. Because the study included only a small number of donors, the genetic and exposure-history diversity represented was limited. Across a handful of donors, roughly 5.1% of naive CD4, approximately 4% of naive CD8, around 2.5% of memory CD4, and 0.4% of memory CD8 clonotypes were shared.

The TCR comes from a man younger than 30 in good health. Some clones in this sample may be carry-over from other donors' samples. Rearrangement joined TRBV29-1 to TRBJ1-4, with no D gene named confidently. Sequenced input: naive CD4+ T cells from PBMCs. The cell subset or site label, read with the paper, signifies: CD45RA+ positively selected. The DNA is TGCAGCGCAACCTTACCTGGGAAACTGTTTTTT. Translated, it reads CSATLPGKLFF.